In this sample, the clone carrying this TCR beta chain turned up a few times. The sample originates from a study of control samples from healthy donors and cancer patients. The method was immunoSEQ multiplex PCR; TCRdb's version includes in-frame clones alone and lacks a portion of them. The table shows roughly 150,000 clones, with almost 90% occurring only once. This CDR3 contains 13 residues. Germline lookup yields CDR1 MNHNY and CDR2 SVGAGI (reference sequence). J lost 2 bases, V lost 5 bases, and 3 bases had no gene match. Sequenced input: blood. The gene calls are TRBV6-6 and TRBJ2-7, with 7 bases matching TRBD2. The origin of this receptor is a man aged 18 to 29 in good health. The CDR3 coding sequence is TGTGCCAGCAGTCCCCGGGGGGCCTACGAGCAGTACTTC. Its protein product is CASSPRGAYEQYF.